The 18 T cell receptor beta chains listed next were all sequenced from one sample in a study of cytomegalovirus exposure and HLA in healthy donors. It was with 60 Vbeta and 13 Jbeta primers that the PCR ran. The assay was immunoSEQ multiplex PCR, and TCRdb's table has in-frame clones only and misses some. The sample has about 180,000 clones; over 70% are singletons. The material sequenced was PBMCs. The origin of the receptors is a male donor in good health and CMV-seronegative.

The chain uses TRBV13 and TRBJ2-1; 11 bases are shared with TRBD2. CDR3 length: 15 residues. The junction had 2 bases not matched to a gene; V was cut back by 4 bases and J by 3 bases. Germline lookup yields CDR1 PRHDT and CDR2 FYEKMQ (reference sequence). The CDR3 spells CASSSGTSGYNEQFF. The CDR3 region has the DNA TGTGCCAGCAGCTCCGGGACTAGCGGCTACAATGAGCAGTTCTTC.

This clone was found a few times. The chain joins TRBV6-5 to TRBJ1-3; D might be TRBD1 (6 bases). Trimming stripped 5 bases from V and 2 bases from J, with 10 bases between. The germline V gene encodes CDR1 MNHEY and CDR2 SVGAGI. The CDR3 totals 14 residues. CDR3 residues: CASSLSGAGNTIYF. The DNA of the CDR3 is TGTGCCAGCAGTCTTTCAGGGGCTGGAAACACCATATATTTT.

The CDR3 reads CASSLGAGGNLYNEQFF. The CDR3 nucleotides are TGCGCCAGCAGCTTGGGGGCTGGCGGGAATCTGTACAATGAGCAGTTCTTC. J is TRBJ2-1 and V is TRBV5-1; perhaps TRBD2 as D (6 bases). The germline V gene encodes CDR1 SGHRS and CDR2 YFSETQ. The V end was cut by 0 bases, the J end by 4 bases, with 17 bases between. The CDR3 covers 17 residues.

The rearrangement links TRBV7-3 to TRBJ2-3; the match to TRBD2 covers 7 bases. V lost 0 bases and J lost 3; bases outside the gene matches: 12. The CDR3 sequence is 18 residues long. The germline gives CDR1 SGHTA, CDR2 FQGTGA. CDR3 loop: CASSLTPREIGRTDTQYF. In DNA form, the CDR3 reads TGTGCCAGCAGCTTAACCCCCAGGGAAATCGGGAGGACAGATACGCAGTATTTT.

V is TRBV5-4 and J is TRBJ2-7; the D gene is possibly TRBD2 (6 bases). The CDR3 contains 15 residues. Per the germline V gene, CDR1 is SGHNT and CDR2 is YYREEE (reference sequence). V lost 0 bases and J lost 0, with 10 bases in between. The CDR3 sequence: CASSLDGGSSYEQYF. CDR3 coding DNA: TGTGCCAGCAGCTTGGACGGGGGAAGCTCCTACGAGCAGTACTTC.

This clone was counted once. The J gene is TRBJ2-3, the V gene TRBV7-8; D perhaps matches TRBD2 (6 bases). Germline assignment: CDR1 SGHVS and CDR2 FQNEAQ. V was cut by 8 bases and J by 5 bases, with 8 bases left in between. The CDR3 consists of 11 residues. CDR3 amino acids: CASLGGDTQYF. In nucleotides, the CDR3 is TGTGCCAGCTTGGGGGGAGATACGCAGTATTTT. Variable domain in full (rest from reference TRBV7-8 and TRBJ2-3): GAGVSQSPRYKVAKRGQDVALRCDPISGHVSLFWYQQALGQGPEFLTYFQNEAQLDKSGLPSDRFFAERPEGSVSTLKIQRTQQEDSAVYLCASLGGDTQYFGPGTRLTVL.

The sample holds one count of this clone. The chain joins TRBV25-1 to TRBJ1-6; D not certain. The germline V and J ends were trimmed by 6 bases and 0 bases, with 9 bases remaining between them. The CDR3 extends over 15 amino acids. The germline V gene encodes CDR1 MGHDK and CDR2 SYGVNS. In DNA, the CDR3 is TGTGCCAGCAGAGAACGGGGCTCCTATAATTCACCCCTCCACTTT. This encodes CASRERGSYNSPLHF.

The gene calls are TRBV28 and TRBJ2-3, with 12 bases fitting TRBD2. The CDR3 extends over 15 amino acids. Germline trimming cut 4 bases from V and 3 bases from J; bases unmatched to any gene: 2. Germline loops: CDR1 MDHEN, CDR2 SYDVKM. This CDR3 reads CASSSGLAGTDTQYF. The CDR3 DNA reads TGTGCCAGCAGTTCGGGACTAGCGGGTACAGATACGCAGTATTTT.

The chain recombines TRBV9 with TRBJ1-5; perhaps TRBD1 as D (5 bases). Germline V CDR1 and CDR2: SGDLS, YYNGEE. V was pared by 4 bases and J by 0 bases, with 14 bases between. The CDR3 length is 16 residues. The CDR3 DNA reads TGTGCCAGCAGCCCCTCGGACACGTATAGCAATCAGCCCCAGCATTTT. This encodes CASSPSDTYSNQPQHF.

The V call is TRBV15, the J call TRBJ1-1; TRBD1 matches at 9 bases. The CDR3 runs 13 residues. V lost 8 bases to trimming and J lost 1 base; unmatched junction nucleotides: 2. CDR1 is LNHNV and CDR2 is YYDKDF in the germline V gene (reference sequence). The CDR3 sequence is CATLTGGNTEAFF. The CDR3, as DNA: TGTGCCACCTTGACAGGGGGGAACACTGAAGCTTTCTTT. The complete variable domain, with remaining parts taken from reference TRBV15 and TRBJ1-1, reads DAMVIQNPRYQVTQFGKPVTLSCSQTLNHNVMYWYQQKSSQAPKLLFHYYDKDFNNEADTPDNFQSRRPNTSFCFLDIRSPGLGDTAMYLCATLTGGNTEAFFGQGTRLTVV.

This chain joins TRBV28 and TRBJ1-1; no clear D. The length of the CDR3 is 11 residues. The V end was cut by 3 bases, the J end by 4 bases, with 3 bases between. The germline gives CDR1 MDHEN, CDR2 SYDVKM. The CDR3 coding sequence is TGTGCCAGCAGTTTTAGCACTGAAGCTTTCTTT. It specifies CASSFSTEAFF.

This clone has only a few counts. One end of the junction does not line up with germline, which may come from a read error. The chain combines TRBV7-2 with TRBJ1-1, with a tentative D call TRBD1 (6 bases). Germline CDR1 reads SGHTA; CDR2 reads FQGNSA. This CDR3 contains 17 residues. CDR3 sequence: CASSLSWTEGLNAEAFF. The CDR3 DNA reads TGTGCCAGCAGCTTATCTTGGACAGAGGGGTTGAACGCTGAAGCTTTCTTT. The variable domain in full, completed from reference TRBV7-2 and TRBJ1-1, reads GAGVSQSPSNKVTEKGKDVELRCDPISGHTALYWYRQSLGQGLEFLIYFQGNSAPDKSGLPSDRFSAERTGGSVSTLTIQRTQQEDSAVYLCASSLSWTEGLNAEAFFGQGTRLTVV.

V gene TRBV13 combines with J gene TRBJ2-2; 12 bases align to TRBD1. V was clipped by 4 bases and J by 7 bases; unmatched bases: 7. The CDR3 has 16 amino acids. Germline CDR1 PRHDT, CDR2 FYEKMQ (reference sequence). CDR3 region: CASSSRDRGLGGELFF. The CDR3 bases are TGTGCCAGCAGCTCCCGGGACAGGGGGCTCGGCGGGGAGCTGTTTTTT. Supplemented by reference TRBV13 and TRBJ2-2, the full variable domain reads AAGVIQSPRHLIKEKRETATLKCYPIPRHDTVYWYQQGPGQDPQFLISFYEKMQSDKGSIPDRFSAQQFSDYHSELNMSSLELGDSALYFCASSSRDRGLGGELFFGEGSRLTVL.

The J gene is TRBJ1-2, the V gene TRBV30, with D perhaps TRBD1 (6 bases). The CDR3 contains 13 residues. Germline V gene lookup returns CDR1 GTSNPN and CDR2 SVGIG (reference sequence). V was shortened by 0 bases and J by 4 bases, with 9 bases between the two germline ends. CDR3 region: CAWSVGGGYGYTF. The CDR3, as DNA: TGTGCCTGGAGTGTGGGAGGGGGCTATGGCTACACCTTC.

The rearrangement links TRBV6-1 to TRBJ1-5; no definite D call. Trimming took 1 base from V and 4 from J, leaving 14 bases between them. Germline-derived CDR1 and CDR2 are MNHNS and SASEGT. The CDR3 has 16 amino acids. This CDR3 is CASSEGGNPLNQPQHF. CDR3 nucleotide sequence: TGTGCCAGCAGTGAAGGCGGGAATCCCCTAAATCAGCCCCAGCATTTT.

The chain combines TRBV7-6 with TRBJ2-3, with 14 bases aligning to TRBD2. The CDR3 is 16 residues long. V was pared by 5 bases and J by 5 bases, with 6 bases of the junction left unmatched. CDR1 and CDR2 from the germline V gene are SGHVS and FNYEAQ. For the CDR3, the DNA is TGTGCCAGCAGCCCCGGACTAGCGGGGGGTGGAGATACGCAGTATTTT. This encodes CASSPGLAGGGDTQYF. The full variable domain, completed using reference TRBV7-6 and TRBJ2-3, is GAGVSQSPRYKVTKRGQDVALRCDPISGHVSLYWYRQALGQGPEFLTYFNYEAQQDKSGLPNDRFSAERPEGSISTLTIQRTEQRDSAMYRCASSPGLAGGGDTQYFGPGTRLTVL.

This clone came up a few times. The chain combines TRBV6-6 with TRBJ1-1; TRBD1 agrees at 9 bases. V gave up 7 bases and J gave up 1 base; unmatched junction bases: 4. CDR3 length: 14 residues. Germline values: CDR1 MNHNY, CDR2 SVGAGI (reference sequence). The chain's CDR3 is CASTWTGENTEAFF. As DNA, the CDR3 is TGTGCCAGCACCTGGACAGGGGAGAACACTGAAGCTTTCTTT.

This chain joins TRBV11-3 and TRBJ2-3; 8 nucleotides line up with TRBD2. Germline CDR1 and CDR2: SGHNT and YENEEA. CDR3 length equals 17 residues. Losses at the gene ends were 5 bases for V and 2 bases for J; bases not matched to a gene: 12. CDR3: CASSPGLSGGLTDTQYF. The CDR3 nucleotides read TGTGCCAGCAGCCCGGGACTAAGCGGGGGCCTCACAGATACGCAGTATTTT.